Listed below are T cell receptor beta chains from one sample, sequenced in a study of cytomegalovirus exposure and HLA in healthy donors. TCRdb's copy holds only in-frame clones and misses some; the assay was immunoSEQ multiplex PCR. Of 150,000 to 200,000 clones listed, approximately 80% are singletons. Sequencing used PBMCs. All receptors come from a boy younger than 10 in good health and CMV-seronegative. Each CDR3 is given with its conserved first and last residue. D genes are given only for firm matches. The size of a clone is reported for some rows only, either as once, few or many, or as a class for expanded clones.

V	D	J	size	DNA	CDR3
TRBV2	NA	TRBJ2-3	NA	TGTGCCAGCAGTAACAGGGTCCCGAGCACAGATACGCAGTATTTT	CASSNRVPSTDTQYF
TRBV6-1	NA	TRBJ2-1	NA	TGTGCCAGCAGTGACAGGGGCCTCTACAATGAGCAGTTCTTC	CASSDRGLYNEQFF
TRBV25-1	TRBD1	TRBJ2-7	NA	TGTGCCAGCAGGTCTACCGGGACAGGACTCTACGAGCAGTACTTC	CASRSTGTGLYEQYF
TRBV5-1	NA	TRBJ1-1	once	TGCGCCAGCAGCATCACAGGCACTGAAGCTTTCTTT	CASSITGTEAFF
TRBV2	TRBD2	TRBJ2-7	NA	TGTGCCAGCAGGGGGGCGAACCCAGGACTAGCGGGCGAGCAGTACTTC	CASRGANPGLAGEQYF
TRBV10-3	TRBD1	TRBJ2-1	NA	TGTGCCATCAGTGATAATAATGTCGGGGACAGGGGAATCAATGAGCAGTTCTTC	CAISDNNVGDRGINEQFF
TRBV27	NA	TRBJ1-5	NA	TGTGCCAGCAGTAACGGACCCCCAGGCGGGAGCAATCAGCCCCAGCATTTT	CASSNGPPGGSNQPQHF
TRBV18	TRBD1	TRBJ1-2	NA	TGTGCCAGCTCACCCGATTCGACAGGGGGCAAATACTATGGCTACACCTTC	CASSPDSTGGKYYGYTF
TRBV5-4	NA	TRBJ1-2	NA	TGTGCCAGCAGCCCGGGGTCGGGGTATGGCTACACCTTC	CASSPGSGYGYTF
TRBV18	NA	TRBJ2-1	NA	TGTGCCAGCTCACCCCTCTCGACAGGATCCTACAATGAGCAGTTCTTC	CASSPLSTGSYNEQFF
TRBV11-1	NA	TRBJ2-1	NA	TGTGCCAGCAGCTCCCCTCGCGGGGCGCGAGAGCAGTTCTTC	CASSSPRGAREQFF
TRBV7-2	TRBD1	TRBJ1-1	NA	TGTGCCAGCAGCCGAGACAGGGGTGAAGCTTTCTTT	CASSRDRGEAFF
TRBV7-2	NA	TRBJ1-6	NA	TGTGCCAGCAGCTTAAGAACGGTTAATTCACCCCTCCACTTT	CASSLRTVNSPLHF
TRBV28	TRBD1	TRBJ1-5	NA	TGTGCCAGCAGTTTAGAGACAGGGCATAGCAATCAGCCCCAGCATTTT	CASSLETGHSNQPQHF
TRBV19	NA	TRBJ2-1	few	TGTGCCAGTAGTTTGGGCCTGGATGAGCAGTTCTTC	CASSLGLDEQFF
TRBV16	NA	TRBJ1-1	NA	TGTGCCAGCAGCCAGAATTGGGAGGGTTCCGACACTGAAGCTTTCTTT	CASSQNWEGSDTEAFF
TRBV15	NA	TRBJ1-5	NA	TGTGCCACCAGCAGAGTTCACAGGGTTGATCAGCCCCAGCATTTT	CATSRVHRVDQPQHF
TRBV6-4	TRBD2	TRBJ2-3	NA	TGTGCCAGCAGCCTCGGGGAGGGTGGCACAGATACGCAGTATTTT	CASSLGEGGTDTQYF
TRBV11-2	TRBD1	TRBJ2-1	NA	TGTGCCAGCCGCCGAGTACAGGGGATTGGTCCCAATGAGCAGTTCTTC	CASRRVQGIGPNEQFF
TRBV6-1	NA	TRBJ1-2	NA	TGTGCCAGCAGTGAAGCGCGCCAAGCCTATGGCTACACCTTC	CASSEARQAYGYTF
TRBV2	TRBD2	TRBJ2-3	NA	TGTGCCAGTAAGACTAGCGGGGGGGGAGATACGCAGTATTTT	CASKTSGGGDTQYF
TRBV7-2	NA	TRBJ2-5	NA	TGTGCCAGCAGCTTCGGGTCGGCCCTCCAAGAGACCCAGTACTTC	CASSFGSALQETQYF
TRBV13	TRBD2	TRBJ2-7	NA	TGTGCCAGCAGCGGTAGTAGCGGGGGGGGAGCGCAGTACTTC	CASSGSSGGGAQYF
TRBV5-6	TRBD1	TRBJ2-7	few	TGTGCCAGCAGCTTGAGGGGGCAGAACCTATACGAGCAGTACTTC	CASSLRGQNLYEQYF
TRBV4-2	NA	TRBJ1-4	NA	TGTGCCAGCAGCCAGCCGGGCCGGGGGGGTCGTTGGAATGAAAAACTGTTTTTT	CASSQPGRGGRWNEKLFF
TRBV10-2	NA	TRBJ1-1	NA	TGCGCCAGCAGTGAGTCCACAGGCGAAGCTTTCTTT	CASSESTGEAFF
TRBV27	TRBD2	TRBJ2-3	NA	TGTGCCAGCAGTTCCGTTAGCGGGGGGGCCGCGGATACGCAGTATTTT	CASSSVSGGAADTQYF
TRBV7-9	NA	TRBJ1-2	NA	TGTTCCAGCAGCTTTGGGGGGGTAGGTGCGACCTATGGCTACACCTTC	CSSSFGGVGATYGYTF
TRBV6-5	NA	TRBJ1-1	NA	TGTGCCAGCAAGCGGGCCGGCGGGTCGACTGAAGCTTTCTTT	CASKRAGGSTEAFF
TRBV7-2	NA	TRBJ2-1	NA	TGTGCCAGCAGTTCGAGCTCCTACAATGAGCAGTTCTTC	CASSSSSYNEQFF
TRBV4-1	NA	TRBJ1-5	NA	TGCGCCAGCAGCCAACTATCACCCCGGATGGGGGCTCAGCCCCAGCATTTT	CASSQLSPRMGAQPQHF